This T cell receptor beta chain comes out of a study of blood T cell repertoires in COVID-19. In the authors' methods: Quantification of nucleated cells was approximated via reference gene primer amplification. TCRdb keeps only in-frame clones here, not all; method: immunoSEQ multiplex PCR. That table gives V, J and clone size, and the DNA gave D and trimming. The sample lists fewer than 75,000 clones; nearly 95% were seen once. J lost 5 bases, V lost 5 bases, and 7 bases had no gene match. The CDR3 contains 15 residues. Germline V gene lookup returns CDR1 SGHRS and CDR2 YFSETQ. The source of this sequence is a man aged 45-65 years with active COVID-19. The chain is built from TRBV5-1 and TRBJ2-3, with 11 nucleotides matching TRBD2. The sample consisted of peripheral blood. The CDR3 nucleotides are TGCGCCAGCAGGTTACTAGCGGGAGATATAGATACGCAGTATTTT. Amino acid sequence: CASRLLAGDIDTQYF.